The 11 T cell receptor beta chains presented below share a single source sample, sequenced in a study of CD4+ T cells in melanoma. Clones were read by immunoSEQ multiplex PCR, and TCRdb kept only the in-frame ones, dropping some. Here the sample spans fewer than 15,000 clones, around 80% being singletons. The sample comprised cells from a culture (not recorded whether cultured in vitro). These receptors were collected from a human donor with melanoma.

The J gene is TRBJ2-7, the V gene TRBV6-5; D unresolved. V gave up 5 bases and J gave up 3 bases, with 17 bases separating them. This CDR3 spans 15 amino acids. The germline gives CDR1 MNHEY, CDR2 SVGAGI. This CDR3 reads CASSRMVGGLYEQYF. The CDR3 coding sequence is TGTGCCAGCAGTCGCATGGTTGGTGGCCTCTACGAGCAGTACTTC.

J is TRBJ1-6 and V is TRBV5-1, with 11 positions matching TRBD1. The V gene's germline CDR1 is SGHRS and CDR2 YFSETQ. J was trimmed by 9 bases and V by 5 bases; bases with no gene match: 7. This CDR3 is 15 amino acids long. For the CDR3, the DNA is TGCGCCAGCAGACCCTGGACAGGGGGCATTTCACCCCTCCACTTT. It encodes CASRPWTGGISPLHF.

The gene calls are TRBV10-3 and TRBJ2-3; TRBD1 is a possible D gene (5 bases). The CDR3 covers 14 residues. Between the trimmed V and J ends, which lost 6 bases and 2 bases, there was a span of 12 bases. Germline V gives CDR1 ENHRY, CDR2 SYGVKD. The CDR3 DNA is TGTGCCATCAGGCGAGACAGTTCCACAGATACGCAGTATTTT. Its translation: CAIRRDSSTDTQYF.

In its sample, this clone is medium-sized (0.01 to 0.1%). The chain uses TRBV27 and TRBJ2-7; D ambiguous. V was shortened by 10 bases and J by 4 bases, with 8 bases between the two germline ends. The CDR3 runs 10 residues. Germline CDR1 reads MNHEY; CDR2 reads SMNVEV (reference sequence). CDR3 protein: CAIPPYEQYF. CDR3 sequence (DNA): TGTGCCATCCCCCCGTACGAGCAGTACTTC.

The CDR3 DNA reads TGTGCTAGTGGCTACGGGACTTTTCCAGATACGCAGTATTTT. Protein sequence: CASGYGTFPDTQYF. The rearrangement uses TRBV12-5 and TRBJ2-3; tentative D call: TRBD2 (6 bases). CDR1 and CDR2 from the germline V gene are LGHNT and FRNRAP. This CDR3 has 14 amino acids. Trimming pared 6 bases from V and 4 bases from J, leaving 14 bases between.

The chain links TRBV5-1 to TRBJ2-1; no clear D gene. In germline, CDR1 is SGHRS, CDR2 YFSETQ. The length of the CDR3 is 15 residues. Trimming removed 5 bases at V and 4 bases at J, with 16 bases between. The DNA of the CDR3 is TGCGCCAGCAGAGTGGTGGGAAGTTCTTACAATGAGCAGTTCTTC. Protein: CASRVVGSSYNEQFF.

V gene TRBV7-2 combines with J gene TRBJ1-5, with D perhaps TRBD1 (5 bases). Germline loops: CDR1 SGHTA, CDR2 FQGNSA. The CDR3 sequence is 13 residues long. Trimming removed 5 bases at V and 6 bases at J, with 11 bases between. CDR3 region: CASSRTSLQPQHF. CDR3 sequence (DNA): TGTGCCAGCAGCCGGACATCGCTTCAGCCCCAGCATTTT.

As DNA, the CDR3 is TGTGCCACCAGCAGGTTCAAAGCGGGGGGCTACACAGATACGCAGTATTTT. The encoded protein is CATSRFKAGGYTDTQYF. The J gene is TRBJ2-3, the V gene TRBV15; 9 bases fit TRBD2. The CDR3 is 17 residues long. In germline, CDR1 is LNHNV, CDR2 YYDKDF (reference sequence). V shed 3 bases and J 2 bases; nucleotides not matched to a gene: 9.

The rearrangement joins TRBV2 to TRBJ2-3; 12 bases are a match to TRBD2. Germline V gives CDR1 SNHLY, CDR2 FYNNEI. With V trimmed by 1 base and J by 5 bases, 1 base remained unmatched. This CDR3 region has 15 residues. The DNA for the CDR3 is TGTGCCAGCAGTGAAGAACTAGCGGGGGGAGATACGCAGTATTTT. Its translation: CASSEELAGGDTQYF.

The CDR3 DNA is TGTGCCAGCAGTGATCCCTTCGCGATGAACACTGAAGCTTTCTTT. This encodes CASSDPFAMNTEAFF. J is TRBJ1-1 and V is TRBV6-1; no definite D call. Germline V gene data show CDR1 as MNHNS and CDR2 as SASEGT. The CDR3 runs 15 residues. Deletions cut 3 bases from V and 0 bases from J, with 11 bases between.

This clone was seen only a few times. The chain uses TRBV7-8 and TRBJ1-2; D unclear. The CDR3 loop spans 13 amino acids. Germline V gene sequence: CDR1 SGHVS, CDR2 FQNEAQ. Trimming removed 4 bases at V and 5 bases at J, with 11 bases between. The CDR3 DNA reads TGTGCCAGCAGCTCAGGAGATGGATATGGCTACACCTTC. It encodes CASSSGDGYGYTF.